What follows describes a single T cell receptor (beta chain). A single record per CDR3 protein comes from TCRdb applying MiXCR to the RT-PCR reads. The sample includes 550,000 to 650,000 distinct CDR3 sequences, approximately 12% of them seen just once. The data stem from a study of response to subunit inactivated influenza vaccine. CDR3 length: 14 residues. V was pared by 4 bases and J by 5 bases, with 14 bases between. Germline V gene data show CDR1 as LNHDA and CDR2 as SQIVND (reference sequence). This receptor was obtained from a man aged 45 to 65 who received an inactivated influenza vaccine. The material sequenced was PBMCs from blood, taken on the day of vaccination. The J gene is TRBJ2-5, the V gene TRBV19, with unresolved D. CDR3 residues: CASSRRSSWETQYF. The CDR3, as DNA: TGTGCCAGTAGTAGGCGCTCGAGCTGGGAGACCCAGTACTTC.